Listed below are T cell receptor beta chains from one sample, sequenced in a study of blood T cells in healthy people across ages. MiXCR, applied by TCRdb to the 5' RACE reads, yields one record per CDR3 protein. The sample carries about 780,000 distinct CDR3 sequences, roughly 25% recorded once. These data also featured in a second study, about T cells of mothers and their children.

The sequenced sample consisted of blood. All receptors come from a boy between 10 and 17 years old in good health. CDR3s include the opening cysteine and the closing phenylalanine or tryptophan. A D gene is named only where the DNA matches it firmly. Clone size, where shown, is once, few, many, or a class for clones that have expanded.

J gene: TRBJ2-5; V gene: TRBV2; D gene: .; clone size: .; CDR3 protein: CASISSLGETQYF; CDR3 DNA: TGTGCCAGCATCTCCAGCCTCGGCGAGACCCAGTACTTC
J gene: TRBJ1-1; V gene: TRBV7-8; D gene: TRBD1; clone size: .; CDR3 protein: CASSPPTGSPFF; CDR3 DNA: TGTGCCAGCAGCCCCCCGACAGGGAGCCCTTTCTTT
J gene: TRBJ2-5; V gene: TRBV20-1; D gene: TRBD2; clone size: .; CDR3 protein: CSARILAAYQETQYF; CDR3 DNA: TGCAGTGCTAGAATCCTAGCGGCGTACCAAGAGACCCAGTACTTC
J gene: TRBJ2-1; V gene: TRBV5-5; D gene: .; clone size: few; CDR3 protein: CASSLEPSNSYNEQFF; CDR3 DNA: TGTGCCAGCAGCTTGGAGCCATCTAACTCCTACAATGAGCAGTTCTTC
J gene: TRBJ2-1; V gene: TRBV7-3; D gene: .; clone size: .; CDR3 protein: CASSIDQGPNEQFF; CDR3 DNA: TGTGCCAGCAGCATCGACCAGGGACCAAATGAGCAGTTCTTC
J gene: TRBJ2-7; V gene: TRBV5-1; D gene: TRBD1; clone size: .; CDR3 protein: CASSRAGQGLGEQYF; CDR3 DNA: TGCGCCAGCAGCAGAGCGGGACAGGGCTTGGGCGAGCAGTACTTC
J gene: TRBJ2-5; V gene: TRBV2; D gene: .; clone size: .; CDR3 protein: CASREKILRREQYF; CDR3 DNA: TGTGCCAGCAGGGAGAAAATACTACGAAGAGAGCAGTACTTC
J gene: TRBJ1-2; V gene: TRBV29-1; D gene: .; clone size: .; CDR3 protein: CSVPQGDGYTF; CDR3 DNA: TGCAGCGTCCCACAGGGTGATGGCTACACCTTC
J gene: TRBJ2-5; V gene: TRBV13; D gene: TRBD1; clone size: .; CDR3 protein: CASSRTGFKETQYF; CDR3 DNA: TGTGCCAGCAGCCGGACAGGATTCAAAGAGACCCAGTACTTC
J gene: TRBJ1-5; V gene: TRBV11-2; D gene: .; clone size: few; CDR3 protein: CASSLRIANQPQHF; CDR3 DNA: TGTGCCAGCAGCTTAAGGATCGCTAATCAGCCCCAGCATTTT
J gene: TRBJ2-7; V gene: TRBV12-5; D gene: .; clone size: .; CDR3 protein: CASGLVLGTHEQYF; CDR3 DNA: TGTGCTAGTGGTTTGGTATTGGGTACGCACGAGCAGTACTTC
J gene: TRBJ2-2; V gene: TRBV2; D gene: .; clone size: .; CDR3 protein: CASSESSADTGELFF; CDR3 DNA: TGTGCCAGCAGTGAATCCAGTGCTGACACCGGGGAGCTGTTTTTT
J gene: TRBJ2-1; V gene: TRBV4-1; D gene: .; clone size: .; CDR3 protein: CASSRSGTYNEQFF; CDR3 DNA: TGCGCCAGCAGCCGTAGCGGTACCTACAATGAGCAGTTCTTC
J gene: TRBJ2-5; V gene: TRBV10-3; D gene: TRBD1; clone size: .; CDR3 protein: CAISLGGWEQYF; CDR3 DNA: TGTGCCATCTCTTTAGGGGGCTGGGAGCAGTACTTC
J gene: TRBJ2-7; V gene: TRBV9; D gene: TRBD1; clone size: few; CDR3 protein: CASSAYRDRGSGEQYF; CDR3 DNA: TGTGCCAGCAGCGCCTACCGGGACAGGGGGTCAGGCGAGCAGTACTTC
J gene: TRBJ1-5; V gene: TRBV10-3; D gene: .; clone size: .; CDR3 protein: CAISAGNQPQHF; CDR3 DNA: TGTGCCATCAGTGCGGGTAATCAGCCCCAGCATTTT
J gene: TRBJ1-1; V gene: TRBV7-2; D gene: TRBD1; clone size: .; CDR3 protein: CASSFIQGAEAFF; CDR3 DNA: TGTGCCAGCAGCTTTATACAGGGGGCTGAAGCTTTCTTT
J gene: TRBJ1-1; V gene: TRBV12-3/TRBV12-4; D gene: TRBD1; clone size: .; CDR3 protein: CASGQGAKNTEAFF; CDR3 DNA: TGTGCCAGCGGACAGGGGGCGAAGAACACTGAAGCTTTCTTT
J gene: TRBJ1-1; V gene: TRBV5-1; D gene: TRBD1; clone size: .; CDR3 protein: CASSLVGTGLMNTEAFF; CDR3 DNA: TGCGCCAGCAGCTTGGTGGGGACAGGGCTCATGAACACTGAAGCTTTCTTT
J gene: TRBJ1-1; V gene: TRBV6-4; D gene: .; clone size: .; CDR3 protein: CASSVRDNTEAFF; CDR3 DNA: TGTGCCAGCAGTGTCAGGGATAACACTGAAGCTTTCTTT
J gene: TRBJ2-7; V gene: TRBV7-9; D gene: TRBD1; clone size: few; CDR3 protein: CASTRTGETDEQYF; CDR3 DNA: TGTGCCAGCACCCGGACAGGGGAAACGGACGAGCAGTACTTC
J gene: TRBJ2-1; V gene: TRBV21-1; D gene: .; clone size: few; CDR3 protein: CASSKRGHYVEQFF; CDR3 DNA: TGTGCCAGCAGCAAAAGGGGACACTATGTTGAGCAGTTCTTC
J gene: TRBJ1-2; V gene: TRBV2; D gene: .; clone size: .; CDR3 protein: CASSLGTYYGYTF; CDR3 DNA: TGTGCCAGCAGCTTGGGGACTTACTATGGCTACACCTTC
J gene: TRBJ2-1; V gene: TRBV13; D gene: .; clone size: few; CDR3 protein: CASSLSSYLTNEQFF; CDR3 DNA: TGTGCCAGCAGCTTAAGCAGTTACCTAACCAATGAGCAGTTCTTC
J gene: TRBJ2-5; V gene: TRBV20-1; D gene: .; clone size: once; CDR3 protein: CSAYSGTPFNEETQYF; CDR3 DNA: TGCAGTGCTTACTCCGGGACCCCTTTTAACGAAGAGACCCAGTACTTC